This T cell receptor (beta chain) was sequenced in a study of T-cell memory formation after mild COVID-19. TCRdb re-derived calls from the 5' RACE reads in MiXCR, one entry per CDR3 protein. The sample shows under 700,000 distinct CDR3 sequences, around 21% of them seen only once. Trimming left V 8 bases short and J 3 bases short, with 13 bases between. The germline gives CDR1 SGHAT, CDR2 FQNNGV. The CDR3 totals 13 residues. The study's findings and limits: Some clones that responded were present in memory (sampled pre-infection), which suggests cross-reactive memory joined. Mainly CM and EM harbored the contracting CD4+ clones; mainly EMRA harbored the CD8+ ones.

The table lists this clonotype with many counts. What it binds is unknown. The chain uses TRBV11-2 and TRBJ1-1; D gene ambiguous. The sequence was obtained from an adult woman who had mild COVID-19 (a few samples of this study predate the infection). Cell type and time point are not known. Sample: PBMCs or a T cell subset sorted from them (not recorded which). The CDR3 spells CASAPGSHTEAFF. The CDR3 DNA sequence: TGTGCCAGCGCCCCCGGGAGTCACACTGAAGCTTTCTTT.